This T cell receptor (beta chain) stems from a study of blood T cell repertoires in COVID-19. Repertoires were generated with immunoSEQ multiplex PCR, while TCRdb's copy carries only in-frame clones and drops some. Among under 300,000 clones listed, approximately 87% were seen once. J lost 3 bases, V lost 4 bases, and 1 base had no gene match. Germline CDR1 and CDR2: SGHTA and FQGTGA. CDR3 length equals 14 residues. The chain carries TRBV7-3 and TRBJ2-4; 9 nucleotides line up with TRBD1. Input material: peripheral blood. This TCR came from a man aged 55-75 years with acute or convalescent COVID-19. CDR3 bases: TGTGCCAGCAGCTCGACAGGGGGCAAAAACATTCAGTACTTC. Amino acids: CASSSTGGKNIQYF.